This T cell receptor beta chain was sequenced during a study of CD8+CD57+ T cells in acquired aplastic anemia. V was clipped by 5 bases and J by 2 bases, with 9 bases between them. The CDR3 runs 13 residues. Germline-derived CDR1 and CDR2 are SEHNR and FQNEAQ (reference sequence). The table lists this clonotype with many counts. Genomic DNA constituted the template upon which TCR beta VDJ and CDR3 profiling was performed. MiXCR was run by TCRdb on the reads, yielding one entry per CDR3 protein. Of some 290,000 distinct CDR3 sequences listed, around three fifths are singletons. The chain links TRBV7-9 to TRBJ1-2; no reliable D call. The receptor comes from a human donor with severe aplastic anemia or a healthy control (not recorded which). The sample consisted of sorted CD4+, CD8+, or CD8+CD57+ T cells (not recorded which) from PBMCs. In nucleotides, the CDR3 is TGTGCCAGCAGCCCTCAGGCAAACTATGGCTACACCTTC. Translated, it gives CASSPQANYGYTF.